This entry lists 20 T cell receptor beta chains sequenced from one sample in a study of cytomegalovirus exposure and HLA in healthy donors (dated by TCRdb to about 2017). The library came from the immunoSEQ multiplex PCR assay. A mixture of 60 forward primers for TCR Vbeta segments and 13 reverse primers for TCR Jbeta segments was used in the multiplex PCR. TCRdb obtained this table from immuneACCESS and retained in-frame rearrangements with V and J assigned. These tables miss some clones; where compared with another copy, unresolved V genes account for less than half of the shortfall, and the remainder is unexplained. The sample profile shows over 80,000 clones; roughly 60% of them were found once. Of the sample, 5.5% to 6.5% falls within the top ten clones. Sequencing was carried out using PBMCs. All receptors come from a boy younger than 18 in good health and CMV-seropositive.

The rearrangement uses TRBV7-8 and TRBJ2-5; tentatively, D is TRBD2 (6 bases). CDR1 SGHVS and CDR2 FQNEAQ come from the germline V gene. Trimming removed 5 bases from V and 0 bases from J, with 13 bases in between. This CDR3 comprises 15 residues. CDR3 sequence reads: CASSPRGLNQETQYF. CDR3 nucleotide sequence: TGTGCCAGCAGCCCCCGGGGGTTGAACCAAGAGACCCAGTACTTC.

The chain couples TRBV28 to TRBJ1-2, with TRBD1 matching 10 bases. Per the germline V gene, CDR1 is MDHEN and CDR2 is SYDVKM. V was pared by 3 bases and J by 3 bases, with 4 bases of the junction left unmatched. There are 15 residues in the CDR3. In nucleotides, the CDR3 is TGTGCCAGCAGTTTCCTCGGGACAGGGGACTATGGCTACACCTTC. Amino acid sequence: CASSFLGTGDYGYTF.

Only a few counts were recorded for this clone. The chain recombines TRBV30 with TRBJ2-5; 10 bases line up with TRBD1. The CDR3 totals 13 residues. The germline V gene has CDR1 GTSNPN and CDR2 SVGIG (reference sequence). The V segment lost 3 bases and the J segment 3 bases; nucleotides outside the gene matches: 1. The CDR3 loop reads CAWRTGGKETQYF. CDR3 bases: TGTGCCTGGAGGACAGGGGGCAAAGAGACCCAGTACTTC.

This chain connects TRBV6-1 to TRBJ2-3; the D gene is possibly TRBD2 (6 bases). The CDR3 loop spans 15 amino acids. Germline V gene data show CDR1 as MNHNS and CDR2 as SASEGT. V gave up 6 bases and J gave up 1 base, with 14 bases separating them. The chain's CDR3 is CASRGAGYGTDTQYF. CDR3 nucleotides: TGTGCCAGCAGGGGAGCGGGTTATGGCACAGATACGCAGTATTTT.

V usage is TRBV5-1 and J usage is TRBJ2-5; the match to TRBD2 covers 8 bases. Germline loops: CDR1 SGHRS, CDR2 YFSETQ. After removal of 2 bases from V and 4 bases from J, the junction contained 10 bases not matched to a gene. The CDR3 is 16 amino acids. CDR3 sequence: CASSFGGRLAGETQYF. The CDR3 nucleotides read TGCGCCAGCAGCTTCGGTGGTCGCCTAGCGGGAGAGACCCAGTACTTC.

This chain connects TRBV12-5 to TRBJ2-5; 7 bases are a match to TRBD1. CDR3 length equals 13 residues. V lost 1 base to trimming and J lost 11 bases; unmatched junction nucleotides: 7. Germline V lookup: CDR1 LGHNT, CDR2 FRNRAP. This chain's CDR3 is CASGLEGAREQYF. For the CDR3, the DNA is TGTGCTAGTGGTTTGGAGGGGGCGAGGGAGCAGTACTTC.

The DNA of the CDR3 is TGTGCCAGCAGCTTGGACACCTCTGGAAACACCATATATTTT. It is translated as CASSLDTSGNTIYF. J is TRBJ1-3 and V is TRBV5-6; D remains unclear. The germline V gene encodes CDR1 SGHDT and CDR2 YYEEEE. This CDR3 is 14 amino acids long. V lost 0 bases to trimming and J lost 0 bases, with 4 bases between them.

V and J are TRBV13 and TRBJ2-7, with 10 bases aligning to TRBD2. The V gene's germline CDR1 is PRHDT and CDR2 FYEKMQ (reference sequence). This CDR3 has 14 residues. V dropped 4 bases and J dropped 3; count of bases not matched to a gene: 3. The DNA of the CDR3 is TGTGCCAGCAGCTCCCGGACTAGCGGCTACGAGCAGTACTTC. Translating gives CASSSRTSGYEQYF.

This clone occurred a few times. The chain recombines TRBV6-1 with TRBJ2-7; D ambiguous. CDR3 length: 15 amino acids. V gave up 3 bases and J gave up 1 base, with 13 bases separating them. Germline CDR1 and CDR2: MNHNS and SASEGT. CDR3 region: CASSDWAGISYEQYF. CDR3 sequence (DNA): TGTGCCAGCAGTGACTGGGCAGGAATATCCTACGAGCAGTACTTC.

This clone was counted only a few times. This rearrangement joins TRBV19 to TRBJ2-1; the D is unclear. Germline-derived CDR1 and CDR2 are LNHDA and SQIVND (reference sequence). The V gene lost 0 bases and the J gene lost 3 bases, with 9 bases spanning the gap. The CDR3 is 15 residues long. This chain's CDR3 is CASSIDQQVYNEQFF. CDR3 sequence (DNA): TGTGCCAGTAGTATAGACCAACAAGTCTACAATGAGCAGTTCTTC.

The V and J genes are TRBV30 and TRBJ2-7; 9 nucleotides line up with TRBD1. Per germline, CDR1 GTSNPN and CDR2 SVGIG (reference sequence). With 4 bases clipped from V and 6 bases from J, the junction kept 13 bases outside the gene matches. This CDR3 comprises 15 residues. This chain's CDR3 is CAWIPTGTGYGEQYF. CDR3 DNA: TGTGCCTGGATTCCAACCGGGACAGGGTATGGCGAGCAGTACTTC.

This chain uses TRBV6-5 with TRBJ2-3; 7 nucleotides align to TRBD2. The CDR3 extends over 14 amino acids. Germline-derived CDR1 and CDR2 are MNHEY and SVGAGI. Trimming at V came to 5 bases and at J to 3 bases, leaving 5 bases not matched to a gene. The chain's CDR3 is CASSRSGGTDTQYF. Here the CDR3 DNA reads TGTGCCAGCAGTCGCTCGGGGGGTACAGATACGCAGTATTTT.

This sequence joins TRBV7-3 and TRBJ2-1, with TRBD2 matching over 7 bases. With 1 base clipped from V and 8 bases from J, the junction kept 11 bases outside the gene matches. This CDR3 spans 16 amino acids. Germline CDR1 and CDR2: SGHTA and FQGTGA. CDR3 sequence: CASSLRPTGGGDEQFF. The CDR3 DNA is TGTGCCAGCAGCTTAAGGCCTACGGGAGGAGGCGATGAGCAGTTCTTC.

This clone was counted only a few times. The chain combines TRBV21-1 with TRBJ2-3; the DNA was not compared with TRBD2, the D call given in the table. TRBV21-1 is described as a pseudogene. The CDR3 has 20 residues. CDR3 DNA sequence: TGTGCCAGCAGCAAACCCCGGCCCCTTACTAGCGGGAGGGGCACAGATACGCAGTATTTT. It encodes CASSKPRPLTSGRGTDTQYF.

The chain is built from TRBV2 and TRBJ2-7; TRBD2 is a possible D gene (6 bases). The V gene's germline CDR1 is SNHLY and CDR2 FYNNEI. This CDR3 has 12 amino acids. V was pared by 4 bases and J by 4 bases, with 8 bases between. The CDR3 loop reads CASSGDWYEQYF. The CDR3 DNA is TGTGCCAGCAGTGGGGACTGGTACGAGCAGTACTTC.

The J gene is TRBJ2-5, the V gene TRBV7-8; 12 bases align to TRBD2. The CDR3 has 17 residues. Trimming took 2 bases from V and 5 from J; bases not matched to a gene: 9. The germline CDR1 and CDR2 sequences are SGHVS and FQNEAQ. This CDR3 reads CASSLRTSGTWGETQYF. CDR3 in DNA: TGTGCCAGCAGCTTAAGGACTAGCGGGACATGGGGGGAGACCCAGTACTTC.

The chain has TRBV19 and TRBJ1-2; 7 bases are a match to TRBD1. The V and J ends lost 7 bases and 2 bases, in that order; junction bases with no gene match: 19. The V gene's germline CDR1 is LNHDA and CDR2 SQIVND (reference sequence). This CDR3 has 18 residues. The CDR3 DNA reads TGTGCCAGTACCTTATCAAAATTCACGGACAGGACGAACTATGGCTACACCTTC. Translation gives CASTLSKFTDRTNYGYTF.

The genes are TRBV18 and TRBJ2-1; a possible D gene is TRBD2 (7 bases). V lost 9 bases to trimming and J lost 2 bases, with 20 bases between them. The CDR3 contains 16 residues. Per the germline V gene, CDR1 is KGHSH and CDR2 is LQKENI. The CDR3 reads CARSWLGGLPYNEQFF. The CDR3, as DNA: TGTGCCAGATCTTGGCTCGGGGGGCTTCCCTACAATGAGCAGTTCTTC.

This chain connects TRBV29-1 to TRBJ1-5; TRBD1 matches at 11 bases. Germline assignment: CDR1 SQVTM and CDR2 ANQGSEA. The CDR3 has 20 residues. The ends lost 8 bases at V and 0 bases at J; junction bases unmatched: 21. The CDR3 sequence: CSPSTVSGTGGIYSNQPQHF. DNA for the CDR3: TGCAGCCCCTCAACCGTGTCCGGGACAGGGGGAATTTATAGCAATCAGCCCCAGCATTTT. Looking up the rest from reference TRBV29-1 and TRBJ1-5 gives the full variable domain: SAVISQKPSRDICQRGTSLTIQCQVDSQVTMMFWYRQQPGQSLTLIATANQGSEATYESGFVIDKFPISRPNLTFSTLTVSNMSPEDSSIYLCSPSTVSGTGGIYSNQPQHFGDGTRLSIL.

This chain links TRBV19 with TRBJ2-6, with D perhaps TRBD2 (5 bases). The length of the CDR3 is 16 residues. Trimming left V 5 bases short and J 1 base short, with 12 bases between. Germline CDR1 reads LNHDA; CDR2 reads SQIVND (reference sequence). CDR3 DNA: TGTGCCAGTAGTGCCTATCGGGGTTCTGGGGCCAACGTCCTGACTTTC. Its protein product is CASSAYRGSGANVLTF.